The clone carrying this T cell receptor beta chain showed up just a few times. Original handling: Estimation of nucleated cell counts relied on the amplification of reference gene primers. This table comes from immunoSEQ multiplex PCR, and its TCRdb copy is limited to in-frame clones, with some not included. Clone size and V and J calls were adopted from that table, with D and trimming inferred from the DNA. This sample yields roughly 180,000 clones, of which 65% to 85% are seen a single time; roughly 17% belongs to the top ten. This CDR3 contains 16 residues. Germline V gives CDR1 KGHSH, CDR2 LQKENI. V was cut by 6 bases and J by 5 bases, with 19 bases left in between. This record belongs to a study of blood T cell repertoires in COVID-19. About the research overall: T cells, B-cell-depleted T cells, or PBMCs provided the cDNA or gDNA that served as material.

The chain couples TRBV18 to TRBJ1-4, with D unclear. The clonotype was recovered from a man in his 60s with active or convalescent COVID-19. The sequenced sample was peripheral blood. The CDR3 bases are TGTGCCAGCTCGCTCCTCGGGAGCGGGCACAATGAAAAACTGTTTTTT. As protein: CASSLLGSGHNEKLFF.